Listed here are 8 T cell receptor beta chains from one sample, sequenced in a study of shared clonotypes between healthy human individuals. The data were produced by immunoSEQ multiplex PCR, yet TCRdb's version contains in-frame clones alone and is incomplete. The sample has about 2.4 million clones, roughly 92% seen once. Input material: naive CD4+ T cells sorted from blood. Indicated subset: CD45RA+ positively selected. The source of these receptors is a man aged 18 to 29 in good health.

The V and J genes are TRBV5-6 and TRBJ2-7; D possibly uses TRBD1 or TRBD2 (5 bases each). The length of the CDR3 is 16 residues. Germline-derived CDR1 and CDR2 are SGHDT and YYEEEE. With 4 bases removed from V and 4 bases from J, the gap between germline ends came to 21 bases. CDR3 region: CASSPFRDPDGYEQYF. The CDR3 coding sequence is TGTGCCAGCAGCCCCTTCCGGGACCCCGACGGGTACGAGCAGTACTTC.

The CDR3 reads CASSDFRGQPQHF. DNA for the CDR3: TGTGCCAGCAGTGATTTTAGGGGTCAGCCCCAGCATTTT. The chain employs TRBV6-1 and TRBJ1-5, with D possibly TRBD1 on 5 matching bases. CDR1 MNHNS and CDR2 SASEGT come from the germline V gene. This CDR3 region has 13 residues. V lost 3 bases to trimming and J lost 6 bases, with 9 bases between them.

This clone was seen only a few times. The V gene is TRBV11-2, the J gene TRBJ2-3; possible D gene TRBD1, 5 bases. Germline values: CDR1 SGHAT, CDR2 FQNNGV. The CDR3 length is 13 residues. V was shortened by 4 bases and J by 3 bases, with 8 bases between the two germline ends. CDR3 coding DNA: TGTGCCAGCAGCTCAGGGTCGACAGATACGCAGTATTTT. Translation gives CASSSGSTDTQYF.

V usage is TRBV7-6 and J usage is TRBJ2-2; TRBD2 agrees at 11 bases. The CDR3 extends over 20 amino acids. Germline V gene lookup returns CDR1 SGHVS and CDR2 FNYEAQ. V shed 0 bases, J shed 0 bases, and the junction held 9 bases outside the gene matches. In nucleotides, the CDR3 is TGTGCCAGCAGCTTAGCGCGGGTAGCGGGAGGGCCGGCGAACACCGGGGAGCTGTTTTTT. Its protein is CASSLARVAGGPANTGELFF.

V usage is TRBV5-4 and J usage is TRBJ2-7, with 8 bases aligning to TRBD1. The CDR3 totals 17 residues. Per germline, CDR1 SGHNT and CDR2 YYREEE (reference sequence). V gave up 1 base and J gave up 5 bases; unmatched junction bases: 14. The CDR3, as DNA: TGTGCCAGCAGCTTGTTGAGTTATCGCCAGGGGGCCAACGAGCAGTACTTC. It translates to CASSLLSYRQGANEQYF. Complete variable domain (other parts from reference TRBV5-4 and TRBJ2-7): ETGVTQSPTHLIKTRGQQVTLRCSSQSGHNTVSWYQQALGQGPQFIFQYYREEENGRGNFPPRFSGLQFPNYSSELNVNALELDDSALYLCASSLLSYRQGANEQYFGPGTRLTVT.

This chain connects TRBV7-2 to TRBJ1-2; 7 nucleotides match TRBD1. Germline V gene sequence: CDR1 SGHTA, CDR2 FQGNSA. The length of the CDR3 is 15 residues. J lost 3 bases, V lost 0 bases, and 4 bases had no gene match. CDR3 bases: TGTGCCAGCAGCTTAGCCCTAGGGGGCGACTATGGCTACACCTTC. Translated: CASSLALGGDYGYTF.

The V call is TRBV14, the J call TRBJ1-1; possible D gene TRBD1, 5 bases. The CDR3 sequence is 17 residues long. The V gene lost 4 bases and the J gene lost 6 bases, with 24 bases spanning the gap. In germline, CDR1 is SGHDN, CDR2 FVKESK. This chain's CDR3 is CASSPRWGGSVNSEAFF. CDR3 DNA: TGTGCCAGCAGCCCTAGATGGGGGGGGTCGGTTAACTCTGAAGCTTTCTTT.

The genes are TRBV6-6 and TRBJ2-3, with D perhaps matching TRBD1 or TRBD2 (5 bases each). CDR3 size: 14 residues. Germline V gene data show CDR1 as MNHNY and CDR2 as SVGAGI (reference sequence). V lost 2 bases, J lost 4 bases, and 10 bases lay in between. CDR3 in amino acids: CASSYEGLADTQYF. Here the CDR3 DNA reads TGTGCCAGCAGTTACGAGGGGCTGGCAGATACGCAGTATTTT.